These 27 T cell receptor beta chains were all obtained from the same sample, sequenced in a study of long-term antiretroviral therapy in people with HIV. The immunoSEQ assay was v3.0, run at survey level. The data were produced by immunoSEQ multiplex PCR, yet TCRdb's version contains in-frame clones alone and is incomplete. The profile covers 20,000 to 25,000 clones, with roughly 80% appearing a single time and roughly 5.9% taken by the ten largest. The sample here was unsorted PBMCs, taken 0.2 years after starting antiretroviral therapy. The receptors derive from a woman younger than 45 with HIV.

The rearrangement joins TRBV18 to TRBJ1-4; TRBD1 agrees at 10 bases. The CDR3 is 17 residues long. CDR1 is KGHSH, CDR2 LQKENI, per germline. J was trimmed by 12 bases and V by 4 bases; bases with no gene match: 17. The CDR3 DNA reads as TGTGCCAGCTCACGGGCGAGCTCCGGGACAGGGGCTGTCGAACTGTTTTTT. Translation gives CASSRASSGTGAVELFF.

The chain links TRBV19 to TRBJ1-1; maybe TRBD1 (5 bases). This CDR3 spans 16 amino acids. Germline-derived CDR1 and CDR2 are LNHDA and SQIVND (reference sequence). Between the trimmed V and J ends, which lost 5 bases and 3 bases, there was a span of 19 bases. CDR3 nucleotide sequence: TGTGCCAGTAGTCCGCGGCGCGGCAGAGGGGACACTGAAGCTTTCTTT. Its translation: CASSPRRGRGDTEAFF.

The chain is built from TRBV7-8 and TRBJ2-5; D not certain. The V end lost 2 bases, the J end lost 1 base, and 11 bases lay between the germline ends. The CDR3 is made up of 15 amino acids. CDR1 SGHVS and CDR2 FQNEAQ come from the germline V gene. CDR3 protein: CASSLIQPSQETQYF. DNA for the CDR3: TGTGCCAGCAGCTTAATCCAGCCGTCCCAAGAGACCCAGTACTTC.

V usage is TRBV5-1 and J usage is TRBJ2-6; D unresolved. Germline CDR1 and CDR2: SGHRS and YFSETQ. The CDR3 extends over 15 amino acids. The V and J ends lost 4 bases and 0 bases respectively, with 8 bases between them. Here the CDR3 DNA reads TGCGCCAGCAGCAATGACCCCTCTGGGGCCAACGTCCTGACTTTC. It specifies CASSNDPSGANVLTF.

V is TRBV18 and J is TRBJ2-3; D unresolved. Germline V CDR1 and CDR2: KGHSH, LQKENI. V was trimmed by 1 base and J by 0 bases, leaving 5 bases between them. The CDR3 extends over 14 amino acids. CDR3 sequence (DNA): TGTGCCAGCTCACCACAGACTAGCACAGATACGCAGTATTTT. The encoded protein is CASSPQTSTDTQYF.

This clone turned up a few times. The chain couples TRBV4-1 to TRBJ1-2, with D possibly matching TRBD1 (5 bases). The CDR3 length is 15 residues. The ends were cut back, 0 bases at V and 8 bases at J, with 16 bases in the middle. Germline assignment: CDR1 MGHRA and CDR2 YSYEKL. The CDR3 loop is CASSQDWQAYRGYTF. The CDR3 nucleotides are TGCGCCAGCAGCCAAGATTGGCAGGCCTACAGGGGCTACACCTTC.

This rearrangement joins TRBV7-9 to TRBJ2-5, with D possibly being TRBD1 or TRBD2 (6 bases each). The V gene's germline CDR1 is SEHNR and CDR2 FQNEAQ (reference sequence). This CDR3 region has 14 residues. Trimming shortened V by 5 bases and J by 7 bases, and 17 bases separated the two germline ends. The CDR3 sequence is CASSRTGGPGTQYF. The DNA for the CDR3 is TGTGCCAGCAGCCGTACTGGGGGGCCTGGGACCCAGTACTTC.

This chain links TRBV29-1 with TRBJ1-2; D is unclear. Germline V lookup: CDR1 SQVTM, CDR2 ANQGSEA. The germline V and J ends were trimmed by 1 base and 5 bases, with 8 bases remaining between them. The CDR3 has 12 amino acids. CDR3 in DNA: TGCAGCGTTGAAGGCGAATTTTATGGCTACACCTTC. Its protein is CSVEGEFYGYTF. Variable domain in full (rest from reference TRBV29-1 and TRBJ1-2): SAVISQKPSRDICQRGTSLTIQCQVDSQVTMMFWYRQQPGQSLTLIATANQGSEATYESGFVIDKFPISRPNLTFSTLTVSNMSPEDSSIYLCSVEGEFYGYTFGSGTRLTVV.

This clone showed up just a few times. This chain joins TRBV19 and TRBJ2-7; TRBD2 is a possible D gene (5 bases). CDR3 size: 14 residues. Trimming cost V 3 bases and J 4 bases, with 13 bases left between them. The V gene's germline CDR1 is LNHDA and CDR2 SQIVND (reference sequence). Here the CDR3 DNA reads TGTGCCAGTAGTATCCCCTCGGACTTATACGAGCAGTACGTC. Residues: CASSIPSDLYEQYV.

V usage is TRBV5-1 and J usage is TRBJ1-1; D not resolved. Trimming pared 1 base from V and 0 bases from J, leaving 13 bases between. CDR1 SGHRS and CDR2 YFSETQ come from the germline V gene. This CDR3 region has 16 residues. CDR3 protein: CASSLSGVTMNTEAFF. CDR3 DNA sequence: TGCGCCAGCAGCTTGTCCGGGGTCACCATGAACACTGAAGCTTTCTTT.

The rearrangement joins TRBV5-5 to TRBJ2-5; D call uncertain. Trimming cost V 0 bases and J 2 bases, with 11 bases left between them. The CDR3 spans 15 residues. From germline, CDR1 is SGHKS and CDR2 YYEKEE (reference sequence). CDR3 sequence: CASSLAWGSQETQYF. DNA of the CDR3: TGTGCCAGCAGCTTGGCATGGGGTTCTCAAGAGACCCAGTACTTC.

This chain uses TRBV7-2 with TRBJ2-5, with TRBD1 matching 8 bases. The CDR3 totals 15 residues. CDR1 and CDR2 (germline): SGHTA, FQGNSA. Trimming cost V 5 bases and J 2 bases; bases outside gene matches: 7. CDR3 in DNA: TGTGCCAGCAGCCTCCGGACAGGGAGACAAGAGACCCAGTACTTC. It specifies CASSLRTGRQETQYF.

This chain uses TRBV29-1 with TRBJ1-1, with D unclear. This CDR3 is built from 14 residues. Per the germline V gene, CDR1 is SQVTM and CDR2 is ANQGSEA. Written as DNA, the CDR3 is TGCCCACCTTTCCCCAGGTTGAGGAACACTGAAGCTTTCTTT. Translated, it gives CPPFPRLRNTEAFF. The entire variable domain, with the rest obtained from reference TRBV29-1 and TRBJ1-1, is as follows: SAVISQKPSRDICQRGTSLTIQCQVDSQVTMMFWYRQQPGQSLTLIATANQGSEATYESGFVIDKFPISRPNLTFSTLTVSNMSPEDSSIYLCPPFPRLRNTEAFFGQGTRLTVV.

The chain couples TRBV6-1 to TRBJ2-1, with D hard to call. This CDR3 spans 15 amino acids. Germline CDR1 and CDR2: MNHNS and SASEGT. Trimming took 6 bases from V and 6 from J, leaving 18 bases between them. The CDR3 region has the DNA TGTGCCAGCAGCTACGGACGGCTTGGTAGCAATGAGCAGTTCTTC. This codes for CASSYGRLGSNEQFF.

This chain uses TRBV7-2 with TRBJ1-1; 7 bases agree with TRBD1. J lost 9 bases, V lost 3 bases, and 13 bases had no gene match. Germline V lookup: CDR1 SGHTA, CDR2 FQGNSA. The CDR3 has 15 amino acids. The chain's CDR3 is CASSFPSAGGYKAFF. The CDR3 DNA follows: TGTGCCAGCAGCTTCCCTTCAGCAGGGGGGTACAAAGCTTTCTTT.

The V and J genes are TRBV18 and TRBJ1-6; no clear D. The CDR3 is made up of 13 amino acids. V shed 4 bases and J shed 7 bases, with 8 bases lying between them. Germline V gives CDR1 KGHSH, CDR2 LQKENI. CDR3 residues: CASSQSSNSPLHF. CDR3 coding DNA: TGTGCCAGCTCACAAAGCTCAAATTCACCCCTCCACTTT.

The rearrangement joins TRBV4-1 to TRBJ2-2, with D hard to call. The CDR3 covers 15 residues. CDR1 is MGHRA, CDR2 YSYEKL, per germline. V lost 0 bases and J 0 bases, leaving 5 bases between the germline ends. The CDR3 is CASSQDRTNTGELFF. CDR3 nucleotide sequence: TGCGCCAGCAGCCAAGATAGGACGAACACCGGGGAGCTGTTTTTT.

This clone was counted a few times. This sequence joins TRBV21-1 and TRBJ1-2. TRBV21-1 is a pseudogene segment. CDR3 size: 14 residues. The CDR3 reads CASKNTQETYGYTF. In DNA form, the CDR3 reads TGTGCCAGCAAGAACACTCAGGAGACTTATGGCTACACCTTC.

The rearrangement uses TRBV7-9 and TRBJ2-5; perhaps TRBD1 as D (6 bases). Trimming shortened V by 5 bases and J by 5 bases, and 27 bases separated the two germline ends. The CDR3 covers 18 residues. Germline values: CDR1 SEHNR, CDR2 FQNEAQ (reference sequence). The CDR3: CASSLPASGTGTTETQYF. CDR3 bases: TGTGCCAGCAGCCTCCCGGCCTCTGGCACCGGGACAACTGAGACCCAGTACTTC.

This clone has a single count. Other DNA sequences of this sample code for an identical CDR3. The rearrangement joins TRBV29-1 to TRBJ1-1; D possibly corresponds to TRBD1 (5 bases). The germline CDR1 and CDR2 sequences are SQVTM and ANQGSEA. The CDR3 length is 11 residues. V was clipped by 7 bases and J by 3 bases, with 9 bases between them. The CDR3 nucleotides read TGCAGCGCCCCAGGGTACACTGAAGCTTTCTTT. This codes for CSAPGYTEAFF.

This chain's CDR3 is CASSPIRTVYGYTF. CDR3 bases: TGTGCCAGCTCACCCATCCGGACGGTTTATGGCTACACCTTC. This chain connects TRBV18 to TRBJ1-2; D is unclear. This CDR3 is built from 14 residues. Germline V gene sequence: CDR1 KGHSH, CDR2 LQKENI. The V end lost 3 bases, the J end lost 5 bases, and 13 bases lay between the germline ends.

Here the CDR3 reads CASSRLGGGSGQPQHF. The CDR3 region has the DNA TGTGCCAGCAGCCGTCTTGGAGGGGGGTCGGGTCAGCCCCAGCATTTT. V and J are TRBV7-8 and TRBJ1-5; tentative D call: TRBD1 (6 bases). This CDR3 spans 16 amino acids. Germline V gene sequence: CDR1 SGHVS, CDR2 FQNEAQ. The V and J ends lost 5 bases and 6 bases respectively, with 20 bases between them.

The chain couples TRBV5-1 to TRBJ2-7; D may match TRBD1 or TRBD2 (6 bases each). From germline, CDR1 is SGHRS and CDR2 YFSETQ. The CDR3 contains 14 residues. V dropped 4 bases and J dropped 4 bases, with 15 bases sitting between them. The CDR3 loop is CASSPEGQGYEQYF. In DNA, the CDR3 is TGCGCCAGCAGCCCGGAGGGTCAGGGGTACGAGCAGTACTTC.

The chain couples TRBV7-3 to TRBJ2-2; TRBD2 aligns across 15 bases. The CDR3 extends over 19 amino acids. Germline assignment: CDR1 SGHTA and CDR2 FQGTGA. V shed 8 bases, J shed 3 bases, and the junction held 13 bases outside the gene matches. The CDR3 sequence: CASRPSGLAGGNYTGELFF. CDR3 DNA: TGTGCCAGCCGCCCCTCGGGACTAGCGGGGGGTAATTACACCGGGGAGCTGTTTTTT.

The rearrangement links TRBV7-9 to TRBJ1-3, with a weak D call TRBD1 (5 bases). The CDR3 consists of 18 residues. Per the germline V gene, CDR1 is SEHNR and CDR2 is FQNEAQ (reference sequence). Trimming pared 1 base from V and 0 bases from J, leaving 16 bases between. The CDR3 DNA is TGTGCCAGCAGCTTAGGGCGACTGGGGGTCCCCTCTGGAAACACCATATATTTT. It specifies CASSLGRLGVPSGNTIYF.

J is TRBJ1-6 and V is TRBV14; no definite D call. Looked up from germline, CDR1 is SGHDN and CDR2 is FVKESK. The V and J ends lost 0 bases and 5 bases respectively, with 17 bases between them. The CDR3 extends over 18 amino acids. The CDR3 region is CASSQEGSGKSDNSPLHF. In DNA, the CDR3 is TGTGCCAGCAGCCAAGAAGGGAGCGGGAAGTCGGATAATTCACCCCTCCACTTT.

Comments on this clone: One junction end does not reproduce the germline sequence, and a read error may be involved. The V gene is TRBV5-1, the J gene TRBJ2-2; the match to TRBD1 covers 10 bases. Per the germline V gene, CDR1 is SGHRS and CDR2 is YFSETQ. The CDR3 has 16 residues. The CDR3 nucleotides are TGCGCCAGCAGCTTGGCCGGGACAGGGGTCCCCGGGGAACTGTTTTTT. Translated, it gives CASSLAGTGVPGELFF.